These 20 T cell receptor beta chains were sequenced from one sample in a study of T cell repertoires in urothelial bladder cancer. Produced via immunoSEQ multiplex PCR; TCRdb's table is partial and in-frame only. Among about 360 clones listed, approximately 71% were seen once. Sequencing used tumor-infiltrating cells from bladder cancer. These receptors were collected from a human donor with urothelial carcinoma.

V gene TRBV21-1 combines with J gene TRBJ1-1; TRBD1 is taken as the D call from the table, unchecked against the DNA. TRBV21-1 is a documented pseudogene. CDR3 length: 15 amino acids. The CDR3 DNA is TGTGCCAGCAGCACGGGGGACAGAATGAACACTGAAGCTTTCTTT. Its protein is CASSTGDRMNTEAFF.

This clone was recorded once. This chain joins TRBV19 and TRBJ2-2; 7 bases are shared with TRBD1. Germline CDR1 is LNHDA and CDR2 is SQIVND (reference sequence). The CDR3 runs 14 residues. V was clipped by 4 bases and J by 6 bases; unmatched bases: 5. CDR3 nucleotides: TGTGCCAGTAGTACCCCGACAGGGCCCGGGGAGCTGTTTTTT. Residues: CASSTPTGPGELFF.

V is TRBV2 and J is TRBJ1-2; D call uncertain. The CDR3 is made up of 13 amino acids. Trimming left V 6 bases short and J 4 bases short, with 12 bases between. The V gene's germline CDR1 is SNHLY and CDR2 FYNNEI. The CDR3 nucleotides read TGTGCCAGCAGGGACCCTAACGTCTATGGCTACACCTTC. Its protein is CASRDPNVYGYTF.

In its sample, this clone ranks as hyperexpanded. This sequence joins TRBV28 and TRBJ2-1; D perhaps matches TRBD2 (6 bases). Germline V gene sequence: CDR1 MDHEN, CDR2 SYDVKM. The CDR3 totals 15 residues. The ends were cut back, 2 bases at V and 3 bases at J, with 11 bases in the middle. CDR3: CASSLISGDYNEQFF. The CDR3, as DNA: TGTGCCAGCAGTTTAATATCGGGGGACTACAATGAGCAGTTCTTC.

This clone occurred a few times. DNA for the CDR3: TGTGCCAGCTCACCATCTAACTCAAATGAGCAGTTCTTC. Amino acids: CASSPSNSNEQFF. V gene TRBV18 combines with J gene TRBJ2-1, with unresolved D. There are 13 residues in the CDR3. The germline CDR1 and CDR2 sequences are KGHSH and LQKENI. With 2 bases removed from V and 7 bases from J, the gap between germline ends came to 9 bases. The entire variable domain, with the rest obtained from reference TRBV18 and TRBJ2-1, is as follows: NAGVMQNPRHLVRRRGQEARLRCSPMKGHSHVYWYRQLPEEGLKFMVYLQKENIIDESGMPKERFSAEFPKEGPSILRIQQVVRGDSAAYFCASSPSNSNEQFFGPGTRLTVL.

The rearrangement uses TRBV9 and TRBJ2-3; 11 positions agree with TRBD2. Germline V gene sequence: CDR1 SGDLS, CDR2 YYNGEE. V lost 0 bases to trimming and J lost 6 bases; unmatched junction nucleotides: 9. The CDR3 extends over 17 amino acids. The CDR3: CASSVAWLAGGSDTQYF. The CDR3 DNA is TGTGCCAGCAGCGTAGCGTGGCTAGCGGGGGGATCGGATACGCAGTATTTT.

The chain uses TRBV20-1 and TRBJ2-5; D is unresolved. CDR1 is DFQATT and CDR2 is SNEGSKA in the germline V gene (reference sequence). V was pared by 3 bases and J by 4 bases, with 6 bases between. This CDR3 is 11 amino acids long. In DNA form, the CDR3 reads TGCAGTGCTAGGACACGAGAGACCCAGTACTTC. Translating it yields CSARTRETQYF.

This clone was seen a few times. This rearrangement joins TRBV10-3 to TRBJ2-7; D may correspond to TRBD1 or TRBD2 (6 bases each). CDR3 size: 14 residues. V was pared by 10 bases and J by 2 bases, with 18 bases between. CDR1 and CDR2 from the germline V gene are ENHRY and SYGVKD. The CDR3 sequence is CATEGGNLTYEQYF. DNA for the CDR3: TGTGCCACCGAGGGGGGTAACCTAACCTACGAGCAGTACTTC.

A few counts support this clone. The chain is built from TRBV5-6 and TRBJ1-1; D not certain. Germline lookup yields CDR1 SGHDT and CDR2 YYEEEE. The CDR3 covers 14 residues. Trimming took off 4 bases at V and 4 bases at J, with 14 bases between the two ends. CDR3 region: CASSPPPSRTEAFF. The CDR3 coding sequence is TGTGCCAGCAGCCCACCTCCTTCTCGCACTGAAGCTTTCTTT.

This clone was counted once. This chain connects TRBV4-1 to TRBJ1-1, with D tentatively TRBD1 (6 bases). The CDR3 runs 16 residues. Trimming removed 4 bases from V and 1 base from J, with 16 bases in between. Germline-derived CDR1 and CDR2 are MGHRA and YSYEKL. As DNA, the CDR3 is TGCGCCAGCAGCCCGTGGGGGCTAGGTACGAACACTGAAGCTTTCTTT. Protein sequence: CASSPWGLGTNTEAFF.

This clone is termed large. V gene TRBV7-9 combines with J gene TRBJ2-7; TRBD1 might be the D (7 bases). V gave up 7 bases and J gave up 3 bases, with 16 bases separating them. CDR1 and CDR2 (germline): SEHNR, FQNEAQ (reference sequence). The CDR3 contains 14 residues. The CDR3 DNA reads TGTGCCAGCACCCCAGGAGGGGGCGGCTACGAGCAGTACTTC. It specifies CASTPGGGGYEQYF.

This clone was seen once. The rearrangement joins TRBV2 to TRBJ1-1; D unresolved. Germline V lookup: CDR1 SNHLY, CDR2 FYNNEI. CDR3 length: 11 residues. The V gene lost 6 bases and the J gene lost 1 base, with 3 bases spanning the gap. CDR3 DNA sequence: TGTGCCAGCAGGGGGAACACTGAAGCTTTCTTT. Amino acid sequence: CASRGNTEAFF. Using reference TRBV2 and TRBJ1-1 for the parts outside the CDR3, the full variable domain is EPEVTQTPSHQVTQMGQEVILRCVPISNHLYFYWYRQILGQKVEFLVSFYNNEISEKSEIFDDQFSVERPDGSNFTLKIRSTKLEDSAMYFCASRGNTEAFFGQGTRLTVV.

The genes are TRBV9 and TRBJ2-2, with D tentatively TRBD2 (6 bases). CDR1 is SGDLS and CDR2 is YYNGEE in the germline V gene. CDR3 length: 13 residues. Deletions cut 7 bases from V and 4 bases from J, with 11 bases between. CDR3 region: CASGEAGTGELFF. The DNA of the CDR3 is TGTGCCAGCGGGGAAGCGGGCACCGGGGAGCTGTTTTTT.

This chain joins TRBV28 and TRBJ1-5; the D gene is possibly TRBD1 (5 bases). Germline V gives CDR1 MDHEN, CDR2 SYDVKM. The CDR3 has 14 residues. With 7 bases removed from V and 7 bases from J, the gap between germline ends came to 17 bases. In DNA, the CDR3 is TGTGCCAGCATCGTGGGACGGTCAAACCAGCCCCAGCATTTT. Translation: CASIVGRSNQPQHF.

The V and J genes are TRBV5-4 and TRBJ2-3, with 11 bases lining up with TRBD1. There are 15 residues in the CDR3. Germline V gene lookup returns CDR1 SGHNT and CDR2 YYREEE (reference sequence). J lost 4 bases, V lost 5 bases, and 6 bases had no gene match. CDR3 sequence: CASSKGTGGSDTQYF. The CDR3, as DNA: TGTGCCAGCAGTAAAGGGACAGGGGGTTCAGATACGCAGTATTTT.

The chain employs TRBV6-6 and TRBJ2-1, with D tentatively TRBD2 (5 bases). The ends were cut back, 8 bases at V and 5 bases at J, with 10 bases in the middle. CDR3 size: 12 residues. CDR1 and CDR2 (germline): MNHNY, SVGAGI (reference sequence). CDR3 sequence reads: CASRRGNNEQFF. For the CDR3, the DNA is TGTGCCAGCCGGCGAGGGAACAATGAGCAGTTCTTC.

The V and J genes are TRBV9 and TRBJ2-5; 8 nucleotides line up with TRBD1. The CDR3 is 16 amino acids. Looked up from germline, CDR1 is SGDLS and CDR2 is YYNGEE. The ends lost 4 bases at V and 2 bases at J; junction bases unmatched: 10. Here the CDR3 DNA reads TGTGCCAGCAGCCCACAGGGGGTAGGCTTACAAGAGACCCAGTACTTC. Amino acid sequence: CASSPQGVGLQETQYF.

The rearrangement uses TRBV6-5 and TRBJ2-5, with TRBD2 matching over 8 bases. Germline V gives CDR1 MNHEY, CDR2 SVGAGI. V trimming: 7 bases; J trimming: 3 bases; junction bases outside the gene matches: 10. The CDR3 is 15 amino acids. CDR3 nucleotides: TGTGCCAGCAATCCCACGGGACTAGGGAAAGAGACCCAGTACTTC. This encodes CASNPTGLGKETQYF.

This clone was observed a few times. The J gene is TRBJ2-7, the V gene TRBV6-6; D is unclear. Germline V gene data show CDR1 as MNHNY and CDR2 as SVGAGI (reference sequence). The CDR3 is made up of 13 amino acids. V was shortened by 0 bases and J by 2 bases, with 5 bases between the two germline ends. CDR3 DNA sequence: TGTGCCAGCAGTTACTCACATCCCTACGAGCAGTACGTC. Translated: CASSYSHPYEQYV.

The rearrangement joins TRBV27 to TRBJ2-5; a possible D gene is TRBD1 (5 bases). Germline loops: CDR1 MNHEY, CDR2 SMNVEV (reference sequence). The CDR3 is 15 amino acids. V lost 0 bases to trimming and J lost 1 base, with 9 bases between them. The CDR3 spells CASSLSGLPQETQYF. The CDR3 region has the DNA TGTGCCAGCAGTTTATCGGGGCTACCCCAAGAGACCCAGTACTTC.